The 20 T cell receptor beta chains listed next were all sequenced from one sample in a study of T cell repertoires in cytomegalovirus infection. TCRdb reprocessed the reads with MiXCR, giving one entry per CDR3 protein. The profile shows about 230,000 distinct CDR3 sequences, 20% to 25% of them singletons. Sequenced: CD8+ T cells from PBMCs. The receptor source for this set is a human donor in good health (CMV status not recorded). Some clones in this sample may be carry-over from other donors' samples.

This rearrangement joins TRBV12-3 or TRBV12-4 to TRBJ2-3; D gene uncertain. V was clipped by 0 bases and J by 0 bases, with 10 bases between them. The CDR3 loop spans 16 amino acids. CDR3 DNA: TGTGCCAGCAGTTTAGCAGTGGCGACTAGCACAGATACGCAGTATTTT. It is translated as CASSLAVATSTDTQYF.

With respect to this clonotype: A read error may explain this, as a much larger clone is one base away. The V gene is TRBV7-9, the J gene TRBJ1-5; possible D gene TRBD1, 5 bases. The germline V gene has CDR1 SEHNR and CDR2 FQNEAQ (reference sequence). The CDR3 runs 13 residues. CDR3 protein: CPSSLVREQPQHF. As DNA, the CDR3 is TGTCCCAGCAGCTTAGTCAGGGAACAGCCCCAGCATTTT.

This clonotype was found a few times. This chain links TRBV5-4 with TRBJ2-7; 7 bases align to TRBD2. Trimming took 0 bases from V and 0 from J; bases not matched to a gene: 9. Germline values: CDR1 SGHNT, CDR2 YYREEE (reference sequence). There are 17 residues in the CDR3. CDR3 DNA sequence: TGTGCCAGCAGCTTGGGAATGGCGGGGGAGCTCTCCTACGAGCAGTACTTC. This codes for CASSLGMAGELSYEQYF.

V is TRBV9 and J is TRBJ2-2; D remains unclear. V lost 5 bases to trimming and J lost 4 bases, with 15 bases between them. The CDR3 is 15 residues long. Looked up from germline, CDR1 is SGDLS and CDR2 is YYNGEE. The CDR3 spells CASSPEKGGTGELFF. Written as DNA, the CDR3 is TGTGCCAGCAGTCCCGAAAAGGGCGGCACCGGGGAGCTGTTTTTT.

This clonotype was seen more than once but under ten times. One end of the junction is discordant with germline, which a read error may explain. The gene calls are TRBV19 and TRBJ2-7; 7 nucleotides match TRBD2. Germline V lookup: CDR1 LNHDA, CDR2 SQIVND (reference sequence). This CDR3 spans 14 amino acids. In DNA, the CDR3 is TGTGCCAGCAGTATCTTCGGGGGGACCTACGAGCAGTACTTC. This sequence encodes CASSIFGGTYEQYF.

Here the CDR3 DNA reads TGTGCCAGTAGTGATCTAACCCTCTTCTCCTACAATGAGCAGTTCTTC. Its protein is CASSDLTLFSYNEQFF. The chain is built from TRBV19 and TRBJ2-1; D is ambiguous. Germline lookup yields CDR1 LNHDA and CDR2 SQIVND (reference sequence). Deletions cut 5 bases from V and 0 bases from J, with 14 bases between. This CDR3 contains 16 residues.

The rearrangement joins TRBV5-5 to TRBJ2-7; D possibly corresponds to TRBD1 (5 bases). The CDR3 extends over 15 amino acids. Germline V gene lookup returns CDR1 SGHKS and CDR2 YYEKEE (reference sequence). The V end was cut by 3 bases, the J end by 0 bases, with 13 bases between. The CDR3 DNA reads TGTGCCAGCAGCTCACGGACAACCACCTCCTACGAGCAGTACTTC. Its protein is CASSSRTTTSYEQYF.

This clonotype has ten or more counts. CDR3 sequence (DNA): TGTGCCAGCAGTTATTCCATTGTAGCGGGGGAATACAATGAGCAGTTCTTC. Its translation: CASSYSIVAGEYNEQFF. The chain has TRBV6-5 and TRBJ2-1, with 9 bases fitting TRBD2. Trimming at V came to 3 bases and at J to 4 bases, leaving 10 bases not matched to a gene. This CDR3 is 17 amino acids long. The V gene's germline CDR1 is MNHEY and CDR2 SVGAGI.

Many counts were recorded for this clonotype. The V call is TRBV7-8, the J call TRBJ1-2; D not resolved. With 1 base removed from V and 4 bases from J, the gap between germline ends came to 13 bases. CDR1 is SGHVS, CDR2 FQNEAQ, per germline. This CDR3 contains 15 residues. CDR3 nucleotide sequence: TGTGCCAGCAGCTTAGTTGAAACCACGACCTATGGCTACACCTTC. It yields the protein CASSLVETTTYGYTF.

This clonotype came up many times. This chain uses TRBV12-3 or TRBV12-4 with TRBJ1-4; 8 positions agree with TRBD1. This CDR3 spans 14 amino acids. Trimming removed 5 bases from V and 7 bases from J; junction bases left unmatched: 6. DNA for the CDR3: TGTGCCAGCAGTGGACAGGGCGCGGGTGAAAAACTGTTTTTT. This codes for CASSGQGAGEKLFF.

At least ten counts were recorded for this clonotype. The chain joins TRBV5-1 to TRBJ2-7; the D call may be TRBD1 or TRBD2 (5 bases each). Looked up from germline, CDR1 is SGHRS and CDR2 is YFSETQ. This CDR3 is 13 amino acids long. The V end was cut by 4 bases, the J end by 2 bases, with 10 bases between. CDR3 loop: CASSSGGTYEQYF. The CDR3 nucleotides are TGCGCCAGCAGCAGTGGGGGAACCTACGAGCAGTACTTC.

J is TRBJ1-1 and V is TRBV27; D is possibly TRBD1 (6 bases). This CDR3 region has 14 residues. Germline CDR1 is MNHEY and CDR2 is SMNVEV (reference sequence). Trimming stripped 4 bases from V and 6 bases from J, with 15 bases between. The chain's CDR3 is CASSYQGNSAEAFF. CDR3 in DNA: TGTGCCAGCAGTTATCAGGGGAATTCAGCTGAAGCTTTCTTT.

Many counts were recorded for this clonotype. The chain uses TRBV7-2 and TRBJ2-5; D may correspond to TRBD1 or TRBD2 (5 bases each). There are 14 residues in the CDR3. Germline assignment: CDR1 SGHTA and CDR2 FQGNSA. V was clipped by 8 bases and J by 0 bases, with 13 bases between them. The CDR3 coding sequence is TGTGCCAGCGTTATCTGGGACCACCAAGAGACCCAGTACTTC. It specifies CASVIWDHQETQYF. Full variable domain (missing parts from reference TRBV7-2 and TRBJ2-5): GAGVSQSPSNKVTEKGKDVELRCDPISGHTALYWYRQSLGQGLEFLIYFQGNSAPDKSGLPSDRFSAERTGGSVSTLTIQRTQQEDSAVYLCASVIWDHQETQYFGPGTRLLVL.

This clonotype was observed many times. The CDR3 sequence is CASSSGPGQGTYEQYF. As DNA, the CDR3 is TGTGCCAGCAGCTCAGGTCCGGGACAGGGTACTTACGAGCAGTACTTC. The rearrangement links TRBV7-2 to TRBJ2-7; TRBD1 aligns across 9 bases. CDR3 length equals 16 residues. CDR1 SGHTA and CDR2 FQGNSA come from the germline V gene. J was trimmed by 4 bases and V by 4 bases; bases with no gene match: 11. The full variable domain, with the rest looked up from reference TRBV7-2 and TRBJ2-7, is GAGVSQSPSNKVTEKGKDVELRCDPISGHTALYWYRQSLGQGLEFLIYFQGNSAPDKSGLPSDRFSAERTGGSVSTLTIQRTQQEDSAVYLCASSSGPGQGTYEQYFGPGTRLTVT.

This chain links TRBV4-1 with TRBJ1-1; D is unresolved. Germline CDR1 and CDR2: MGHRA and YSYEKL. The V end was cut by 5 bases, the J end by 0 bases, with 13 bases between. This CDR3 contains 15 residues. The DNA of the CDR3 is TGCGCCAGCAGCGCCTCCGGGATCATGAACACTGAAGCTTTCTTT. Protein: CASSASGIMNTEAFF.

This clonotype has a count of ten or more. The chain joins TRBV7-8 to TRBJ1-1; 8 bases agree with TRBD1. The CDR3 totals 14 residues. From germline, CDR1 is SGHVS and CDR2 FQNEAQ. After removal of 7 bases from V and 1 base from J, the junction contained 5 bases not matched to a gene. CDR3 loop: CASITGTGNTEAFF. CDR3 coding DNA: TGTGCCAGCATCACCGGGACAGGGAACACTGAAGCTTTCTTT.

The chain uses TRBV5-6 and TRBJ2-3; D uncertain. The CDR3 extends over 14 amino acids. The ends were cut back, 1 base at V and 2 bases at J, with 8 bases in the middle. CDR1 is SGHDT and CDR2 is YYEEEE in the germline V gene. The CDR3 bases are TGTGCCAGCAGCTTGTTACTACACACAGATACGCAGTATTTT. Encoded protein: CASSLLLHTDTQYF. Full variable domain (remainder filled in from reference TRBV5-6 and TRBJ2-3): DAGVTQSPTHLIKTRGQQVTLRCSPKSGHDTVSWYQQALGQGPQFIFQYYEEEERQRGNFPDRFSGHQFPNYSSELNVNALLLGDSALYLCASSLLLHTDTQYFGPGTRLTVL.

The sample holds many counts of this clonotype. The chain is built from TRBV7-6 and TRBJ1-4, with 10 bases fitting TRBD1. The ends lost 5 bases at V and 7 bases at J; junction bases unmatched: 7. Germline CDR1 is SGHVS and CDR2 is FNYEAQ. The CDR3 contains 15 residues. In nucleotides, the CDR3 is TGTGCCAGCAGCACTGACAGGGGGCGGAGTGAAAAACTGTTTTTT. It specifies CASSTDRGRSEKLFF.

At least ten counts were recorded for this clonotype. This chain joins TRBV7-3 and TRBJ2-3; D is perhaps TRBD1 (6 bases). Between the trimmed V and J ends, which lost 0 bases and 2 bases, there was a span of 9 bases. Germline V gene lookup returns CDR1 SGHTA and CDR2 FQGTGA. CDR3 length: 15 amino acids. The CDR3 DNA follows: TGTGCCAGCAGCTTAACGGGGGCCTCCACAGATACGCAGTATTTT. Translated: CASSLTGASTDTQYF.

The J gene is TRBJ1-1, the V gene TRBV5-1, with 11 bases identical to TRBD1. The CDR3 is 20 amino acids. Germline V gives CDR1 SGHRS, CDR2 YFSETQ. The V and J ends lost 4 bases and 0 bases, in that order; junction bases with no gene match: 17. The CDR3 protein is CASSPPRLRDRGILNTEAFF. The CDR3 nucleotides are TGCGCCAGCAGCCCCCCCCGCCTCCGGGACAGGGGGATTCTGAACACTGAAGCTTTCTTT.